The next 22 T cell receptor beta chains were all read from a single sample in a study of CD8 T cells in Susac syndrome. When the RNA was reverse transcribed, random hexamers were used with an input of 0.5 to 1 ug. A single record per CDR3 protein comes from TCRdb applying MiXCR to the immunoSEQ multiplex PCR reads. The repertoire holds roughly 130,000 distinct CDR3 sequences, with roughly 94% as singletons. Material for sequencing was CD4+ T cells from PBMCs. These TCRs come from a human donor with multiple sclerosis.

V and J are TRBV5-4 and TRBJ2-7; 8 nucleotides match TRBD2. V shed 4 bases and J 6 bases; nucleotides not matched to a gene: 12. The CDR3 is 15 residues long. From germline, CDR1 is SGHNT and CDR2 YYREEE (reference sequence). CDR3 loop: CASSPRGAGVVEQYF. The CDR3 region has the DNA TGTGCCAGCAGCCCCCGGGGAGCGGGAGTAGTCGAGCAGTACTTC. Together with reference TRBV5-4 and TRBJ2-7, the CDR3 gives the full variable domain: ETGVTQSPTHLIKTRGQQVTLRCSSQSGHNTVSWYQQALGQGPQFIFQYYREEENGRGNFPPRFSGLQFPNYSSELNVNALELDDSALYLCASSPRGAGVVEQYFGPGTRLTVT.

The rearrangement uses TRBV24-1 and TRBJ2-1; D tentatively fits TRBD1 or TRBD2 (5 bases each). CDR3 size: 16 residues. Germline CDR1 is KGHDR and CDR2 is SFDVKD. Trimming took 2 bases from V and 2 from J, leaving 12 bases between them. This CDR3 reads CATSDSGPTTYNEQFF. CDR3 sequence (DNA): TGTGCCACCAGTGATTCGGGACCAACTACCTACAATGAGCAGTTCTTC.

The rearrangement uses TRBV7-2 and TRBJ1-5, with TRBD1 as a possible D gene (6 bases). V lost 8 bases, J lost 5 bases, and 16 bases lay in between. CDR1 and CDR2 (germline): SGHTA, FQGNSA. This CDR3 is 14 amino acids long. CDR3 in amino acids: CASEEGGWHQPQHF. CDR3 coding DNA: TGTGCCAGCGAGGAGGGGGGGTGGCATCAGCCCCAGCATTTT.

This chain uses TRBV7-9 with TRBJ2-1; 8 bases agree with TRBD2. CDR1 and CDR2 (germline): SEHNR, FQNEAQ (reference sequence). Unmatched junction bases numbered 5, after V lost 1 base and J lost 6 bases. This CDR3 contains 15 residues. CDR3 sequence: CASSLGGRKANEQFF. CDR3 nucleotide sequence: TGTGCCAGCAGCTTAGGCGGGAGGAAAGCCAATGAGCAGTTCTTC.

The rearrangement uses TRBV5-4 and TRBJ2-3; the match to TRBD2 covers 7 bases. The J segment lost 0 bases and the V segment lost 6 bases, leaving 7 bases of the junction unmatched. Germline V gene lookup returns CDR1 SGHNT and CDR2 YYREEE (reference sequence). The CDR3 consists of 15 residues. The CDR3 protein is CASTPGGRSTDTQYF. The CDR3 coding sequence is TGTGCCAGCACCCCCGGGGGGAGGAGCACAGATACGCAGTATTTT.

The chain links TRBV27 to TRBJ1-1; the D is unclear. V dropped 1 base and J dropped 8 bases, with 14 bases sitting between them. Germline V gives CDR1 MNHEY, CDR2 SMNVEV (reference sequence). This CDR3 comprises 14 residues. The CDR3 sequence: CASSLLEAGREAFF. The CDR3 DNA reads as TGTGCCAGCAGTTTATTAGAGGCGGGGAGAGAAGCTTTCTTT.

This sequence joins TRBV1 and TRBJ1-3. TRBV1 is a documented pseudogene. The CDR3 spans 10 residues. In DNA form, the CDR3 reads TGCACCAGCAGCCCCTGCACCATATATTTT. Translating gives CTSSPCTIYF.

This chain uses TRBV19 with TRBJ2-2; D is ambiguous. V was cut by 3 bases and J by 7 bases, with 3 bases left in between. Germline V lookup: CDR1 LNHDA, CDR2 SQIVND (reference sequence). The CDR3 is made up of 11 amino acids. CDR3 coding DNA: TGTGCCAGTAGTATTGGCGGGGAGCTGTTTTTT. Amino acid sequence: CASSIGGELFF.

The genes are TRBV11-2 and TRBJ2-7, with 8 bases identical to TRBD1. After removal of 5 bases from V and 2 bases from J, the junction contained 23 bases not matched to a gene. CDR1 is SGHAT, CDR2 FQNNGV, per germline. The CDR3 contains 20 residues. CDR3: CASSPLSRDRIRSLPYEQYF. CDR3 coding DNA: TGTGCCAGCAGCCCACTTTCCCGGGACAGGATCCGATCCCTCCCCTACGAGCAGTACTTC.

This chain joins TRBV20-1 and TRBJ2-3, with 7 bases identical to TRBD2. The J segment lost 2 bases and the V segment lost 0 bases, leaving 5 bases of the junction unmatched. The CDR3 runs to 15 residues. Germline CDR1 DFQATT, CDR2 SNEGSKA (reference sequence). The CDR3 nucleotides read TGCAGTGCTAGAGACCCGGGGGGAAACACAGATACGCAGTATTTT. It is translated as CSARDPGGNTDTQYF.

J is TRBJ1-1 and V is TRBV28; the D is unclear. The V end lost 6 bases, the J end lost 0 bases, and 14 bases lay between the germline ends. This CDR3 region has 15 residues. Germline CDR1 reads MDHEN; CDR2 reads SYDVKM. The CDR3 loop reads CASSRPDGLNTEAFF. In DNA form, the CDR3 reads TGTGCCAGCAGCCGACCGGACGGTTTGAACACTGAAGCTTTCTTT.

The chain has TRBV7-8 and TRBJ2-7, with D unclear. Trimming left V 1 base short and J 2 bases short, with 15 bases between. The CDR3 runs to 16 residues. CDR1 and CDR2 from the germline V gene are SGHVS and FQNEAQ. The CDR3: CASSLDQMGFPYEQYF. The CDR3 DNA is TGTGCCAGCAGCTTAGATCAAATGGGATTTCCCTACGAGCAGTACTTC.

The V gene is TRBV20-1, the J gene TRBJ1-2; weak D call: TRBD1 (6 bases). The V gene's germline CDR1 is DFQATT and CDR2 SNEGSKA (reference sequence). The ends were cut back, 3 bases at V and 5 bases at J, with 19 bases in the middle. The CDR3 has 15 amino acids. The CDR3, as DNA: TGCAGTGCTAGGGCCTCCCTGGGGGCCGTTTATGGCTACACCTTC. It translates to CSARASLGAVYGYTF.

This rearrangement joins TRBV30 to TRBJ1-3; D gene uncertain. CDR3 length: 14 residues. Looked up from germline, CDR1 is GTSNPN and CDR2 is SVGIG (reference sequence). Trimming shortened V by 1 base and J by 2 bases, and 9 bases separated the two germline ends. The CDR3 DNA reads as TGTGCCTGGAGTGAGGCCACCGCTGGAAACACCATATATTTT. It codes for CAWSEATAGNTIYF.

The CDR3 is CASSQGDGSTDTQYF. The CDR3 nucleotides read TGCGCCAGCAGCCAAGGGGACGGTAGCACAGATACGCAGTATTTT. The chain couples TRBV4-1 to TRBJ2-3; perhaps D is TRBD1 or TRBD2 (5 bases each). Germline V CDR1 and CDR2: MGHRA, YSYEKL. The V and J ends lost 1 base and 0 bases respectively, with 8 bases between them. The CDR3 spans 15 residues.

The rearrangement links TRBV12-5 to TRBJ1-1; D gene ambiguous. This CDR3 has 14 amino acids. Germline-derived CDR1 and CDR2 are LGHNT and FRNRAP. V was clipped by 7 bases and J by 3 bases, with 15 bases between them. DNA of the CDR3: TGTGCTAGTGCCTCCCGACACAAGTACACTGAAGCTTTCTTT. It specifies CASASRHKYTEAFF.

This chain connects TRBV20-1 to TRBJ2-2, with a possible D match to TRBD1 (6 bases). V was pared by 6 bases and J by 2 bases, with 13 bases between. Per the germline V gene, CDR1 is DFQATT and CDR2 is SNEGSKA (reference sequence). This CDR3 has 14 amino acids. CDR3 sequence: CSAVRQENTGELFF. CDR3 nucleotide sequence: TGCAGTGCCGTTCGACAGGAAAACACCGGGGAGCTGTTTTTT.

The chain uses TRBV9 and TRBJ2-1; no reliable D call. The CDR3 extends over 15 amino acids. V lost 0 bases and J 3 bases, leaving 10 bases between the germline ends. Germline CDR1 reads SGDLS; CDR2 reads YYNGEE. CDR3 DNA sequence: TGTGCCAGCAGCGTAGACAGTCCTCTCTACAATGAGCAGTTCTTC. Translating gives CASSVDSPLYNEQFF.

The chain links TRBV12-3 or TRBV12-4 to TRBJ1-2; D is unresolved. V was clipped by 3 bases and J by 3 bases, with 8 bases between them. The length of the CDR3 is 13 residues. The CDR3 here is CASSFDGDYGYTF. The DNA for the CDR3 is TGTGCCAGCAGTTTCGACGGTGACTATGGCTACACCTTC.

The rearrangement joins TRBV2 to TRBJ2-1; no firm D call. The germline CDR1 and CDR2 sequences are SNHLY and FYNNEI. V was trimmed by 4 bases and J by 7 bases, leaving 17 bases between them. This CDR3 is 15 amino acids long. The CDR3 here is CASSVGVGRTNEQFF. The CDR3 DNA reads as TGTGCCAGCAGTGTTGGCGTGGGCCGGACGAATGAGCAGTTCTTC.

This sequence joins TRBV5-1 and TRBJ2-2; D perhaps matches TRBD2 (6 bases). With 5 bases removed from V and 3 bases from J, the gap between germline ends came to 11 bases. Germline V gene sequence: CDR1 SGHRS, CDR2 YFSETQ. This CDR3 region has 14 residues. The CDR3 DNA sequence: TGCGCCAGCAGTCCGGGGGACCACACCGGGGAGCTGTTTTTT. This translates into CASSPGDHTGELFF.

The chain employs TRBV20-1 and TRBJ1-2; possible D gene TRBD1, 6 bases. The V end lost 0 bases, the J end lost 4 bases, and 18 bases lay between the germline ends. The CDR3 totals 16 residues. Germline V CDR1 and CDR2: DFQATT, SNEGSKA (reference sequence). The CDR3 DNA follows: TGCAGTGCTAGAGAATCCTTCCACAGGGACGCCTATGGCTACACCTTC. It translates to CSARESFHRDAYGYTF.